This record covers a single T cell receptor beta chain. As yet, its antigen is unknown. This entry belongs to a study of cytomegalovirus exposure and HLA in healthy donors. CDR3 size: 15 residues. The germline V gene encodes CDR1 SGHDN and CDR2 FVKESK. V was trimmed by 0 bases and J by 1 base, leaving 8 bases between them. Study observations and caveats: A later analysis found first-cohort TCR clusters tended to co-occur in the approximately 120 validation repertoires.

Sequencing used immunoSEQ multiplex PCR; TCRdb keeps in-frame clones, though not all of them. The table lists a few hundred thousand clones, roughly 90% of them singletons. This TCR derives from a young woman in good health and CMV-seronegative. Sequenced: PBMCs. The chain has TRBV14 and TRBJ2-3, with TRBD2 as a possible D gene (6 bases). The CDR3 loop reads CASSQDPSGTDTQYF. CDR3 sequence (DNA): TGTGCCAGCAGCCAAGATCCTAGCGGCACAGATACGCAGTATTTT.